The next 17 T cell receptor beta chains were all read from a single sample in a study of blood T cell repertoires in COVID-19. Only in-frame clones appear in the TCRdb table, and some are missing; sequencing was by immunoSEQ multiplex PCR. Among about 75,000 clones listed, almost 90% were seen once. The sequenced material came from peripheral blood. These receptors came from a human donor in a cohort sampled during active COVID-19.

The rearrangement uses TRBV4-3 and TRBJ2-7, with no clear D. CDR3 length: 14 amino acids. Germline CDR1 and CDR2: LGHNA and YSLEER. V lost 0 bases and J lost 4, with 10 bases in between. CDR3 in DNA: TGCGCCAGCAGCCAAGACCTCCAGGCTTACGAGCAGTACTTC. Residues: CASSQDLQAYEQYF.

This chain connects TRBV4-1 to TRBJ2-3; TRBD2 matches 10 bases. The CDR3 is 17 amino acids. With V trimmed by 1 base and J by 1 base, 5 bases remained unmatched. Germline V gene lookup returns CDR1 MGHRA and CDR2 YSYEKL. CDR3 coding DNA: TGCGCCAGCAGCCAAGTTGGGCTAGCGGGGGGCACAGATACGCAGTATTTT. Translation: CASSQVGLAGGTDTQYF.

This chain links TRBV7-6 with TRBJ2-5; TRBD2 matches at 7 bases. J gave up 9 bases and V 0 bases, and 1 base lay outside the gene matches. The CDR3 covers 12 residues. Germline CDR1 reads SGHVS; CDR2 reads FNYEAQ. CDR3: CASSLARESQYF. The CDR3 region has the DNA TGTGCCAGCAGCTTAGCGCGGGAGTCCCAGTACTTC.

The chain uses TRBV3-1 (or the pseudogene TRBV3-2) and TRBJ2-5, with TRBD2 matching 9 bases. The CDR3 sequence is 15 residues long. Germline V gene data show CDR1 as LGHDT and CDR2 as YNNKEL (reference sequence). J gave up 0 bases and V 3 bases, and 2 bases lay outside the gene matches. The CDR3 nucleotides are TGTGCCAGCAGCCACGGGACTAGCAACCAAGAGACCCAGTACTTC. Residues: CASSHGTSNQETQYF.

This chain links TRBV18 with TRBJ1-6, with a possible D match to TRBD1 (5 bases). Deletions cut 2 bases from V and 8 bases from J, with 13 bases between. Germline V gives CDR1 KGHSH, CDR2 LQKENI. This CDR3 spans 15 amino acids. Here the CDR3 reads CASSPWAGRDSPLHF. CDR3 DNA: TGTGCCAGCTCACCATGGGCAGGGAGGGATTCACCCCTCCACTTT.

The gene calls are TRBV12-5 and TRBJ2-3; D is possibly TRBD1 (6 bases). CDR3 size: 15 residues. The V end was cut by 5 bases, the J end by 3 bases, with 15 bases between. Germline CDR1 and CDR2: LGHNT and FRNRAP. Here the CDR3 reads CASGRGCYPTDTQYF. DNA of the CDR3: TGTGCTAGTGGTAGGGGGTGCTACCCTACAGATACGCAGTATTTT.

The chain is built from TRBV9 and TRBJ2-4; 7 bases fit TRBD2. The CDR3 loop spans 14 amino acids. Losses at the gene ends were 4 bases for V and 4 bases for J; bases not matched to a gene: 5. From germline, CDR1 is SGDLS and CDR2 YYNGEE. CDR3 DNA: TGTGCCAGCAGCCCCGGCGGGGGAAAAAACATTCAGTACTTC. The encoded protein is CASSPGGGKNIQYF.

The chain has TRBV2 and TRBJ2-1; D is perhaps TRBD2 (5 bases). Between the trimmed V and J ends, which lost 8 bases and 6 bases, there was a span of 11 bases. Germline lookup yields CDR1 SNHLY and CDR2 FYNNEI. CDR3 length equals 12 residues. The CDR3 loop reads CASRVAGNEQFF. The CDR3 DNA sequence: TGTGCCAGCCGGGTTGCGGGCAATGAGCAGTTCTTC.

This clone was detected only once. The V gene is TRBV9, the J gene TRBJ2-7; 12 nucleotides match TRBD1. The CDR3 runs to 15 residues. The J segment lost 5 bases and the V segment lost 0 bases, leaving 3 bases of the junction unmatched. The V gene's germline CDR1 is SGDLS and CDR2 YYNGEE. The CDR3, as DNA: TGTGCCAGCAGCGTAGAGGGGACAGGGGGCGACGAGCAGTACTTC. It is translated as CASSVEGTGGDEQYF.

The rearrangement joins TRBV21-1 to TRBJ2-7; the table's D call, TRBD1, has no DNA check behind it. TRBV21-1 is termed a pseudogene. The CDR3 sequence is 12 residues long. CDR3 nucleotides: TGTGCCAGCAATACAGGGCCCCACGAGCAGTACTTC. This translates into CASNTGPHEQYF.

This chain connects TRBV25-1 to TRBJ1-1; D perhaps matches TRBD1 (5 bases). CDR1 and CDR2 from the germline V gene are MGHDK and SYGVNS. V lost 5 bases to trimming and J lost 6 bases, with 16 bases between them. CDR3 length: 14 residues. The CDR3 is CASSPAGRESEAFF. The DNA for the CDR3 is TGTGCCAGCAGTCCCGCAGGGCGGGAATCTGAAGCTTTCTTT.

This sequence joins TRBV15 and TRBJ2-3; D uncertain. Trimming took off 1 base at V and 5 bases at J, with 7 bases between the two ends. Germline V gives CDR1 LNHNV, CDR2 YYDKDF (reference sequence). The CDR3 runs 13 residues. In nucleotides, the CDR3 is TGTGCCACCAGCAGAGTGGCTGGAGATACGCAGTATTTT. Its translation is CATSRVAGDTQYF.

The chain links TRBV6-2 or TRBV6-3 to TRBJ2-1; 11 bases agree with TRBD2. The CDR3 has 14 amino acids. J lost 10 bases, V lost 2 bases, and 4 bases had no gene match. Germline V gene lookup returns CDR1 MNHEY and CDR2 SVGEGT. The CDR3 bases are TGTGCCAGCAGTTACGTGGCTAGCGGGGGGGAGCAGTTCTTC. This translates into CASSYVASGGEQFF.

The CDR3 loop reads CASTGFTNEKLFF. The CDR3 DNA follows: TGTGCCAGCACTGGCTTTACTAATGAAAAACTGTTTTTT. V is TRBV2 and J is TRBJ1-4; D is ambiguous. CDR1 and CDR2 (germline): SNHLY, FYNNEI. V lost 7 bases and J 2 bases, leaving 8 bases between the germline ends. This CDR3 is built from 13 residues.

V and J are TRBV28 and TRBJ1-5, with a possible D match to TRBD1 (5 bases). The CDR3 runs 15 residues. Looked up from germline, CDR1 is MDHEN and CDR2 is SYDVKM. V dropped 5 bases and J dropped 7 bases, with 18 bases sitting between them. Here the CDR3 reads CASSGGVLGRQPQHF. DNA for the CDR3: TGTGCCAGCAGTGGGGGGGTTTTAGGGAGGCAGCCCCAGCATTTT. The full variable domain, completed using reference TRBV28 and TRBJ1-5, is DVKVTQSSRYLVKRTGEKVFLECVQDMDHENMFWYRQDPGLGLRLIYFSYDVKMKEKGDIPEGYSVSREKKERFSLILESASTNQTSMYLCASSGGVLGRQPQHFGDGTRLSIL.

This CDR3 reads CASSLYAGKNTEAFF. In DNA form, the CDR3 reads TGTGCCAGCAGTTTATATGCCGGTAAGAACACTGAAGCTTTCTTT. The V and J genes are TRBV27 and TRBJ1-1; D unclear. This CDR3 has 15 residues. Between the trimmed V and J ends, which lost 1 base and 1 base, there was a span of 10 bases. The germline CDR1 and CDR2 sequences are MNHEY and SMNVEV (reference sequence).

This clone was picked up one time. V gene TRBV6-5 combines with J gene TRBJ2-7; D gene uncertain. CDR3 length: 15 residues. With 10 bases removed from V and 4 bases from J, the gap between germline ends came to 23 bases. Germline V gives CDR1 MNHEY, CDR2 SVGAGI. The CDR3: CANLADLTWRYEQYF. The CDR3 bases are TGTGCCAACTTAGCAGACCTAACATGGAGATACGAGCAGTACTTC.